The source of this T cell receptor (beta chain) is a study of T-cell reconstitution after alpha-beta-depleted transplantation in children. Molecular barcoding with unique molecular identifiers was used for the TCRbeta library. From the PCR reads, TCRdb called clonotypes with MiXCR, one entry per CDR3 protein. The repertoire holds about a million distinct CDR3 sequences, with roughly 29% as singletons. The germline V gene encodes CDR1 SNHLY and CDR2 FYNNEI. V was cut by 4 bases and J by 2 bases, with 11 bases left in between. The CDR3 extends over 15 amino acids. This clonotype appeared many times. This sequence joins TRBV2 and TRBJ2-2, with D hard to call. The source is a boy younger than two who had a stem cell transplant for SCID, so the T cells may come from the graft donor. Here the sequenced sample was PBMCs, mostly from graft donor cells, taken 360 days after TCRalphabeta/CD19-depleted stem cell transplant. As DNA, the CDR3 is TGTGCCAGCAGTGCCAGCAGAGCTAACACCGGGGAGCTGTTTTTT. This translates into CASSASRANTGELFF. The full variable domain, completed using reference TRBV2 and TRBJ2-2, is EPEVTQTPSHQVTQMGQEVILRCVPISNHLYFYWYRQILGQKVEFLVSFYNNEISEKSEIFDDQFSVERPDGSNFTLKIRSTKLEDSAMYFCASSASRANTGELFFGEGSRLTVL.